The 17 T cell receptor beta chains below come from one sample, sequenced in a study of T-cell memory formation after mild COVID-19. One entry per CDR3 protein, called by TCRdb with MiXCR from the 5' RACE reads. The sample has more than 250,000 distinct CDR3 sequences; more than 15% are singletons. The sequenced material came from PBMCs or a T cell subset sorted from them (not recorded which). Receptors were obtained from a man aged 18 to 30 who had mild COVID-19 (a few samples of this study predate the infection). Cell type and time point are not known.

The rearrangement joins TRBV5-6 to TRBJ1-5; 7 bases are a match to TRBD1. CDR1 and CDR2 from the germline V gene are SGHDT and YYEEEE. J lost 5 bases, V lost 3 bases, and 5 bases had no gene match. This CDR3 spans 14 amino acids. The chain's CDR3 is CASSYSDRDQPQHF. The CDR3 bases are TGTGCCAGCAGCTACTCCGACAGGGATCAGCCCCAGCATTTT.

This clonotype has more than one count but fewer than ten. The chain combines TRBV7-6 with TRBJ1-1, with D uncertain. Germline lookup yields CDR1 SGHVS and CDR2 FNYEAQ. The CDR3 covers 16 residues. Trimming left V 1 base short and J 4 bases short, with 16 bases between. CDR3 region: CASSLVATQVGTEAFF. The CDR3 DNA reads TGTGCCAGCAGCTTAGTGGCGACCCAGGTGGGCACTGAAGCTTTCTTT.

In nucleotides, the CDR3 is TGTGCCAGCAGTGAGGACGGGAAATACAATGAGCAGTTCTTC. Its translation is CASSEDGKYNEQFF. V and J are TRBV6-2 or TRBV6-3 and TRBJ2-1, with D possibly matching TRBD2 (5 bases). V was shortened by 5 bases and J by 4 bases, with 12 bases between the two germline ends. This CDR3 has 14 amino acids. Germline assignment: CDR1 MNHEY and CDR2 SVGEGT.

The V and J genes are TRBV4-1 and TRBJ2-3; 11 nucleotides align to TRBD2. CDR3 length equals 16 residues. The V gene's germline CDR1 is MGHRA and CDR2 YSYEKL. Losses at the gene ends were 4 bases for V and 4 bases for J; bases not matched to a gene: 7. This CDR3 reads CASSRPSGGSSDTQYF. The CDR3 region has the DNA TGCGCCAGCAGCCGGCCTAGCGGGGGGAGTTCAGATACGCAGTATTTT.

The chain couples TRBV20-1 to TRBJ2-3; 8 bases are shared with TRBD2. CDR1 and CDR2 from the germline V gene are DFQATT and SNEGSKA (reference sequence). J lost 4 bases, V lost 1 base, and 4 bases had no gene match. The CDR3 sequence is 14 residues long. Written as DNA, the CDR3 is TGCAGTGCTAGAGTGGCTAGCGGGTCAGATACGCAGTATTTT. Translation: CSARVASGSDTQYF.

This clonotype was counted between two and nine times. The V and J genes are TRBV3-1 and TRBJ1-1, with D unresolved. The CDR3 loop spans 14 amino acids. CDR1 and CDR2 (germline): LGHDT, YNNKEL (reference sequence). V was pared by 3 bases and J by 4 bases, with 12 bases between. As DNA, the CDR3 is TGTGCCAGCAGCCAGACCGCCTGGGGCACTGAAGCTTTCTTT. It translates to CASSQTAWGTEAFF. Full variable domain (missing parts from reference TRBV3-1 and TRBJ1-1): DTAVSQTPKYLVTQMGNDKSIKCEQNLGHDTMYWYKQDSKKFLKIMFSYNNKELIINETVPNRFSPKSPDKAHLNLHINSLELGDSAVYFCASSQTAWGTEAFFGQGTRLTVV.

This clonotype was counted between two and nine times. Germline and junction disagree at one end, which may indicate a read error. This chain uses TRBV20-1 with TRBJ1-2, with D tentatively TRBD1 (5 bases). From germline, CDR1 is DFQATT and CDR2 SNEGSKA (reference sequence). The CDR3 consists of 11 residues. CDR3 residues: CSADDSISRLF. DNA for the CDR3: TGCAGTGCGGACGACAGCATTTCTCGTCTCTTC.

There are a few counts of this clonotype. CDR3 sequence reads: CASSYETSGGFEQFF. Here the CDR3 DNA reads TGTGCCAGCAGTTACGAGACTAGCGGGGGATTTGAGCAGTTCTTC. The chain links TRBV6-6 to TRBJ2-1, with 12 bases matching TRBD2. The CDR3 sequence is 15 residues long. J gave up 9 bases and V 2 bases, and 5 bases lay outside the gene matches. Germline V gene data show CDR1 as MNHNY and CDR2 as SVGAGI (reference sequence).

J is TRBJ2-1 and V is TRBV28; TRBD2 matches at 8 bases. Looked up from germline, CDR1 is MDHEN and CDR2 is SYDVKM. Germline trimming cut 3 bases from V and 5 bases from J; bases unmatched to any gene: 9. This CDR3 spans 16 amino acids. The CDR3 protein is CASSFFSGGLNNEQFF. The DNA for the CDR3 is TGTGCCAGCAGTTTTTTCAGCGGGGGTCTTAACAATGAGCAGTTCTTC.

J is TRBJ2-1 and V is TRBV7-9; D may match TRBD1 or TRBD2 (5 bases each). The CDR3 runs to 11 residues. Trimming stripped 9 bases from V and 7 bases from J, with 10 bases between. Germline assignment: CDR1 SEHNR and CDR2 FQNEAQ (reference sequence). The CDR3 DNA reads as TGTGCCAGTCCCGAGGGGAATGAGCAGTTCTTC. Protein: CASPEGNEQFF.

The chain couples TRBV5-6 to TRBJ1-1; D is undetermined. Per the germline V gene, CDR1 is SGHDT and CDR2 is YYEEEE. The CDR3 consists of 14 residues. Deletions cut 4 bases from V and 4 bases from J, with 14 bases between. The CDR3 DNA follows: TGTGCCAGCAGCCCGGCCGACGGCGTCACTGAAGCTTTCTTT. Its protein is CASSPADGVTEAFF.

This clonotype was seen many times. The chain couples TRBV7-2 to TRBJ2-3; perhaps TRBD1 as D (6 bases). The germline gives CDR1 SGHTA, CDR2 FQGNSA. This CDR3 comprises 15 residues. The V end lost 3 bases, the J end lost 2 bases, and 12 bases lay between the germline ends. The DNA of the CDR3 is TGTGCCAGCAGCTTGGGGGCCCCTTACACAGATACGCAGTATTTT. Translating it yields CASSLGAPYTDTQYF.

This clonotype showed up just once. V and J are TRBV29-1 and TRBJ1-5; a possible D gene is TRBD1 (6 bases). This CDR3 comprises 14 residues. Trimming took off 4 bases at V and 0 bases at J, with 10 bases between the two ends. Per germline, CDR1 SQVTM and CDR2 ANQGSEA. The CDR3 DNA sequence: TGCAGCGTTGCGGACAGATATAGCAATCAGCCCCAGCATTTT. Its translation: CSVADRYSNQPQHF.

A few counts support this clonotype. This rearrangement joins TRBV4-1 to TRBJ2-3, with TRBD2 matching 10 bases. CDR1 and CDR2 from the germline V gene are MGHRA and YSYEKL. Unmatched junction bases numbered 2, after V lost 3 bases and J lost 2 bases. The CDR3 length is 15 residues. CDR3 sequence reads: CASSHSGGTTDTQYF. CDR3 nucleotide sequence: TGCGCCAGCAGCCATAGCGGGGGGACCACAGATACGCAGTATTTT.

The chain uses TRBV18 and TRBJ2-7; D possibly corresponds to TRBD2 (5 bases). Looked up from germline, CDR1 is KGHSH and CDR2 is LQKENI. V dropped 5 bases and J dropped 7 bases, with 18 bases sitting between them. The CDR3 covers 14 residues. In DNA form, the CDR3 reads TGTGCCAGCTCATCCCGGACGGGATTGGGAGAGCAGTACTTC. Its translation is CASSSRTGLGEQYF.

This clonotype was picked up a small number of times. V is TRBV4-1 and J is TRBJ2-1; TRBD1 agrees at 10 bases. Unmatched junction bases numbered 6, after V lost 1 base and J lost 9 bases. Germline V gives CDR1 MGHRA, CDR2 YSYEKL. The CDR3 consists of 15 residues. The CDR3 loop reads CASSQGGTGEGEQFF. The CDR3, as DNA: TGCGCCAGCAGCCAAGGTGGGACAGGGGAAGGTGAGCAGTTCTTC.

This clonotype was seen a handful of times. The chain joins TRBV4-1 to TRBJ2-6, with D perhaps matching TRBD1 (5 bases). The CDR3 sequence is 17 residues long. Trimming took off 0 bases at V and 4 bases at J, with 13 bases between the two ends. From germline, CDR1 is MGHRA and CDR2 YSYEKL. Here the CDR3 DNA reads TGCGCCAGCAGCCAAGATGCCCTGGGGCCAGGGGCCAACGTCCTGACTTTC. Translating gives CASSQDALGPGANVLTF.